The 31 T cell receptor beta chains given below trace back to one sample, sequenced in a study of shared clonotypes between healthy human individuals. TCRdb's copy holds only in-frame clones and misses some; the assay was immunoSEQ multiplex PCR. The sample yields 2.3 million or so clones, over 85% seen once. The sequenced material came from naive CD4+ T cells from PBMCs. The subset was: CD45RA+ positively selected. These receptors were collected from a man younger than 30 in good health. Some clones in this sample may be carry-over from other donors' samples.

The chain combines TRBV2 with TRBJ2-7; D is tentatively TRBD1 or TRBD2 (6 bases each). Germline V CDR1 and CDR2: SNHLY, FYNNEI. This CDR3 is 13 amino acids long. Trimming removed 6 bases at V and 6 bases at J, with 15 bases between. The chain's CDR3 is CASSGAQGGEQYF. CDR3 DNA: TGTGCCAGCAGCGGAGCACAGGGAGGCGAGCAGTACTTC.

This clone was seen a handful of times. This chain joins TRBV7-9 and TRBJ2-2, with TRBD1 matching over 7 bases. J lost 4 bases, V lost 3 bases, and 5 bases had no gene match. The V gene's germline CDR1 is SEHNR and CDR2 FQNEAQ (reference sequence). CDR3 size: 15 residues. CDR3 sequence (DNA): TGTGCCAGCAGCTTGGAAGGGACAGTCACCGGGGAGCTGTTTTTT. Amino acid sequence: CASSLEGTVTGELFF.

The genes are TRBV10-3 and TRBJ2-7; TRBD1 agrees at 10 bases. The germline V gene encodes CDR1 ENHRY and CDR2 SYGVKD. The length of the CDR3 is 15 residues. Losses at the gene ends were 6 bases for V and 5 bases for J; bases not matched to a gene: 10. CDR3 sequence reads: CAISDPRQGADEQYF. The CDR3 coding sequence is TGTGCCATCAGCGATCCCAGACAGGGGGCGGACGAGCAGTACTTC.

The sample holds a few counts of this clone. Other DNA variants within this sample encode the same CDR3. V is TRBV5-1 and J is TRBJ2-1; 9 nucleotides align to TRBD2. Germline lookup yields CDR1 SGHRS and CDR2 YFSETQ. This CDR3 comprises 15 residues. V was pared by 2 bases and J by 4 bases, with 4 bases of the junction left unmatched. The chain's CDR3 is CASSFSGSGYNEQFF. The CDR3 coding sequence is TGCGCCAGCAGCTTTAGCGGGAGCGGATACAATGAGCAGTTCTTC.

The V and J genes are TRBV20-1 and TRBJ1-1; possible D gene TRBD1, 6 bases. The V and J ends lost 7 bases and 11 bases respectively, with 17 bases between them. Germline CDR1 reads DFQATT; CDR2 reads SNEGSKA (reference sequence). The CDR3 totals 11 residues. CDR3 sequence (DNA): TGCAGTGGTCACGGTGGGCAGGGGGCTTTCTTT. Protein product: CSGHGGQGAFF.

This clone has a single count. The rearrangement joins TRBV6-1 to TRBJ2-7; TRBD1 matches 9 bases. The CDR3 runs to 15 residues. Germline V lookup: CDR1 MNHNS, CDR2 SASEGT. V was pared by 0 bases and J by 3 bases, with 3 bases of the junction left unmatched. The CDR3 DNA reads as TGTGCCAGCAGTGAAGCCCGACAGGGGGTCTACGAGCAGTACTTC. It encodes CASSEARQGVYEQYF.

This clone is a singleton in its sample. The J gene is TRBJ2-3, the V gene TRBV7-3; 12 bases fit TRBD2. The germline gives CDR1 SGHTA, CDR2 FQGTGA. This CDR3 has 16 amino acids. Germline trimming cut 6 bases from V and 0 bases from J; bases unmatched to any gene: 4. CDR3 nucleotide sequence: TGTGCCAGCAGACGCGGGACTAGCGGGAGCACAGATACGCAGTATTTT. It yields the protein CASRRGTSGSTDTQYF.

The rearrangement joins TRBV11-3 to TRBJ2-3, with a weak D call TRBD2 (6 bases). Trimming removed 3 bases from V and 4 bases from J, with 11 bases in between. CDR1 SGHNT and CDR2 YENEEA come from the germline V gene. This CDR3 comprises 14 residues. DNA of the CDR3: TGTGCCAGCAGCTTCGGGGGAGGTGCAGATACGCAGTATTTT. It specifies CASSFGGGADTQYF.

V is TRBV6-5 and J is TRBJ1-2; a possible D gene is TRBD1 (5 bases). V was pared by 2 bases and J by 8 bases, with 15 bases between. The CDR3 extends over 14 amino acids. The germline V gene has CDR1 MNHEY and CDR2 SVGAGI. CDR3 protein: CASSYGEGTGGYTF. Written as DNA, the CDR3 is TGTGCCAGCAGTTACGGTGAGGGGACGGGAGGCTACACCTTC.

The CDR3 protein is CASSEKGQGDYNEQFF. CDR3 coding DNA: TGTGCCAGCAGTGAGAAGGGACAGGGTGACTACAATGAGCAGTTCTTC. The chain carries TRBV2 and TRBJ2-1; the match to TRBD1 covers 9 bases. V was pared by 3 bases and J by 3 bases, with 6 bases of the junction left unmatched. Germline V gives CDR1 SNHLY, CDR2 FYNNEI. This CDR3 has 16 amino acids.

The rearrangement uses TRBV28 and TRBJ1-5, with D unclear. Germline CDR1 reads MDHEN; CDR2 reads SYDVKM. The CDR3 runs 15 residues. Trimming shortened V by 2 bases and J by 4 bases, and 12 bases separated the two germline ends. In DNA form, the CDR3 reads TGTGCCAGCAGTTTACCTCATACAATTAATCAGCCCCAGCATTTT. This codes for CASSLPHTINQPQHF.

Concerning this clone: The sample holds other DNA sequences that translate to the same CDR3. The gene calls are TRBV14 and TRBJ2-5; no firm D call. Germline CDR1 is SGHDN and CDR2 is FVKESK. V was trimmed by 0 bases and J by 2 bases, leaving 7 bases between them. CDR3 length: 14 amino acids. The CDR3 sequence: CASSQDGRQETQYF. The CDR3, as DNA: TGTGCCAGCAGCCAAGATGGCAGGCAAGAGACCCAGTACTTC.

The genes are TRBV7-8 and TRBJ1-2; a weak D match, TRBD1 (6 bases). V was pared by 7 bases and J by 6 bases, with 15 bases between. Per the germline V gene, CDR1 is SGHVS and CDR2 is FQNEAQ. This CDR3 has 13 residues. The CDR3 DNA follows: TGTGCCAGCACACTCCAGGGACAACATGGCTACACCTTC. Its translation is CASTLQGQHGYTF.

The chain employs TRBV15 and TRBJ2-2; 8 positions agree with TRBD1. The J segment lost 6 bases and the V segment lost 5 bases, leaving 5 bases of the junction unmatched. The CDR3 consists of 14 residues. The germline CDR1 and CDR2 sequences are LNHNV and YYDKDF (reference sequence). CDR3 protein: CATSYQGAAGELFF. CDR3 coding DNA: TGTGCCACCAGCTACCAGGGGGCGGCCGGGGAGCTGTTTTTT.

The chain links TRBV5-6 to TRBJ1-1; the D is unclear. The CDR3 is 15 residues long. Germline assignment: CDR1 SGHDT and CDR2 YYEEEE. Trimming pared 4 bases from V and 2 bases from J, leaving 15 bases between. This CDR3 is CASSRDKTLNTEAFF. The CDR3 nucleotides are TGTGCCAGCAGCCGAGATAAGACACTCAACACTGAAGCTTTCTTT.

The chain couples TRBV28 to TRBJ1-1, with TRBD1 as a possible D gene (6 bases). The CDR3 spans 14 residues. Germline CDR1 reads MDHEN; CDR2 reads SYDVKM. V was cut by 7 bases and J by 5 bases, with 17 bases left in between. The CDR3 is CASTPGGARTEAFF. CDR3 sequence (DNA): TGTGCCAGCACCCCGGGGGGCGCGAGGACTGAAGCTTTCTTT.

The V call is TRBV11-3, the J call TRBJ2-2; no firm D call. V lost 0 bases to trimming and J lost 5 bases, with 10 bases between them. The CDR3 length is 15 residues. Germline CDR1 and CDR2: SGHNT and YENEEA. The CDR3 here is CASSLEQGVTGELFF. In nucleotides, the CDR3 is TGTGCCAGCAGCTTAGAACAAGGAGTAACCGGGGAGCTGTTTTTT.

The gene calls are TRBV7-3 and TRBJ2-7; 10 bases are a match to TRBD2. Unmatched junction bases numbered 10, after V lost 7 bases and J lost 7 bases. The CDR3 extends over 14 amino acids. Germline V gives CDR1 SGHTA, CDR2 FQGTGA. For the CDR3, the DNA is TGTGCCAGCACCACCTCTAGCGGGAGTGGGGAGCAGTACTTC. Protein sequence: CASTTSSGSGEQYF.

The V call is TRBV29-1, the J call TRBJ2-3; 12 nucleotides line up with TRBD1. V dropped 3 bases and J dropped 4; count of bases not matched to a gene: 11. The CDR3 covers 17 residues. Germline loops: CDR1 SQVTM, CDR2 ANQGSEA. CDR3 protein: CSVDGTGGSPWSDTQYF. The CDR3 coding sequence is TGCAGCGTTGATGGGACAGGGGGCTCCCCGTGGTCAGATACGCAGTATTTT.

The gene calls are TRBV30 and TRBJ2-3, with a possible D match to TRBD2 (5 bases). Germline CDR1 is GTSNPN and CDR2 is SVGIG (reference sequence). The CDR3 has 15 amino acids. V lost 5 bases and J 6 bases, leaving 21 bases between the germline ends. The CDR3 protein is CAWAGEIWTLDTQYF. The DNA of the CDR3 is TGTGCCTGGGCTGGGGAGATTTGGACCCTTGATACGCAGTATTTT.

The CDR3 DNA sequence: TGTGCCAGCTCACCAGTTCAGGGCAAGGCGAACACTGAAGCTTTCTTT. It encodes CASSPVQGKANTEAFF. The chain links TRBV18 to TRBJ1-1, with D maybe TRBD1 (5 bases). Germline lookup yields CDR1 KGHSH and CDR2 LQKENI. The CDR3 spans 16 residues. V was clipped by 2 bases and J by 1 base, with 14 bases between them.

The chain is built from TRBV11-2 and TRBJ2-2; the D call may be TRBD1 or TRBD2 (6 bases each). The V and J ends lost 2 bases and 5 bases respectively, with 21 bases between them. The CDR3 runs 18 residues. Germline CDR1 is SGHAT and CDR2 is FQNNGV. Written as DNA, the CDR3 is TGTGCCAGCAGCTTACAAACAGGGTCGACTAGTCTGACCGGGGAGCTGTTTTTT. This gives the protein CASSLQTGSTSLTGELFF. The whole variable domain, remainder taken from reference TRBV11-2 and TRBJ2-2, is EAGVAQSPRYKIIEKRQSVAFWCNPISGHATLYWYQQILGQGPKLLIQFQNNGVVDDSQLPKDRFSAERLKGVDSTLKIQPAKLEDSAVYLCASSLQTGSTSLTGELFFGEGSRLTVL.

J is TRBJ2-3 and V is TRBV5-1, with D perhaps TRBD2 (6 bases). The germline gives CDR1 SGHRS, CDR2 YFSETQ. The CDR3 extends over 16 amino acids. The V gene lost 4 bases and the J gene lost 6 bases, with 21 bases spanning the gap. The CDR3 reads CASSLAGSPARDTQYF. Written as DNA, the CDR3 is TGCGCCAGCAGCCTCGCCGGGAGTCCGGCTAGGGATACGCAGTATTTT.

The chain combines TRBV11-2 with TRBJ2-4; D unresolved. Trimming removed 1 base from V and 9 bases from J, with 10 bases in between. The CDR3 length is 13 residues. Germline V gives CDR1 SGHAT, CDR2 FQNNGV. In DNA, the CDR3 is TGTGCCAGCAGCTTAGCTATCCGAGGCATTCAGTACTTC. It specifies CASSLAIRGIQYF.

The chain employs TRBV4-2 and TRBJ2-3; D is uncertain. Looked up from germline, CDR1 is LGHNA and CDR2 is YNFKEQ. The CDR3 is made up of 18 amino acids. V was trimmed by 4 bases and J by 7 bases, leaving 27 bases between them. CDR3 coding DNA: TGTGCCAGCAGCCCCCAAGGCTGGACCCTGGGTGGGATGCATACGCAGTATTTT. The encoded protein is CASSPQGWTLGGMHTQYF.

V and J are TRBV7-9 and TRBJ2-1; D may be TRBD2 (5 bases). This CDR3 is built from 16 residues. The germline V and J ends were trimmed by 2 bases and 8 bases, with 19 bases remaining between them. Germline V gene lookup returns CDR1 SEHNR and CDR2 FQNEAQ (reference sequence). The CDR3: CASSLYGNSGVDEQFF. The DNA of the CDR3 is TGTGCCAGCAGCTTATATGGAAACTCCGGGGTCGATGAGCAGTTCTTC.

The rearrangement joins TRBV7-2 to TRBJ2-3; D unresolved. The CDR3 is 15 residues long. Germline CDR1 and CDR2: SGHTA and FQGNSA. Trimming removed 1 base from V and 1 base from J, with 9 bases in between. Here the CDR3 DNA reads TGTGCCAGCAGCTTAGGTCCAGGCCGCACAGATACGCAGTATTTT. This translates into CASSLGPGRTDTQYF.

The chain is built from TRBV28 and TRBJ1-4; D unclear. Between the trimmed V and J ends, which lost 3 bases and 7 bases, there was a span of 12 bases. The CDR3 extends over 14 amino acids. Germline V gene data show CDR1 as MDHEN and CDR2 as SYDVKM. In DNA form, the CDR3 reads TGTGCCAGCAGTTTGTCCAGGAGGAGTGAAAAACTGTTTTTT. Its protein is CASSLSRRSEKLFF.

The chain has TRBV5-6 and TRBJ2-7; a possible D gene is TRBD2 (6 bases). Germline V gene lookup returns CDR1 SGHDT and CDR2 YYEEEE. The V and J ends lost 4 bases and 4 bases respectively, with 15 bases between them. The CDR3 is 14 amino acids. The CDR3 DNA reads TGTGCCAGCAGCGCCGGGGGACCCTATTACGAGCAGTACTTC. As protein: CASSAGGPYYEQYF.

V gene TRBV29-1 combines with J gene TRBJ2-1; no clear D. The CDR3 has 14 residues. CDR1 SQVTM and CDR2 ANQGSEA come from the germline V gene. V was shortened by 7 bases and J by 0 bases, with 13 bases between the two germline ends. CDR3 amino acids: CSASGQSSYNEQFF. The CDR3 DNA follows: TGCAGCGCCTCGGGTCAAAGCTCCTACAATGAGCAGTTCTTC.

The chain employs TRBV7-9 and TRBJ2-7, with a weak D call TRBD1 (5 bases). Germline-derived CDR1 and CDR2 are SEHNR and FQNEAQ (reference sequence). V shed 1 base and J shed 6 bases, with 13 bases lying between them. The CDR3 runs 14 residues. The CDR3 loop is CASSLGQGRSEQYF. The CDR3 DNA reads TGTGCCAGCAGCTTAGGGCAGGGAAGGAGCGAGCAGTACTTC.